The sequence of this T cell receptor beta chain was determined in a study of radiotherapy plus CTLA-4 blockade in lung cancer. Worth noting for this clone: At the DNA level, this CDR3 is encoded by other sequences in the same sample as well.

Generated by immunoSEQ multiplex PCR, the TCRdb table keeps only in-frame clones and is missing some. Among some 62,000 clones listed, around three quarters were seen once. Trimming cost V 1 base and J 0 bases, with 4 bases left between them. The CDR3 sequence is 13 residues long. Germline V gene lookup returns CDR1 SGHNT and CDR2 YYREEE (reference sequence). Patients in the study, people with chemo-refractory metastatic non-small-cell lung cancer, received focal radiation plus ipilimumab CTLA-4 blockade. The TCR comes from a human donor with non-small cell lung cancer who had a complete response to radiotherapy plus ipilimumab. Sequencing was performed on peripheral blood, taken from a patient treated with radiotherapy plus ipilimumab. The V gene is TRBV5-4, the J gene TRBJ1-1; D remains unclear. Here the CDR3 reads CASSLTVNTEAFF. For the CDR3, the DNA is TGTGCCAGCAGCTTGACTGTGAACACTGAAGCTTTCTTT.